This is a list of T cell receptor beta chains from one sample in a study of T cell changes during pregnancy in multiple sclerosis. Libraries were prepared by immunoSEQ multiplex PCR; TCRdb keeps only in-frame clonotypes and omits some of them. Here the sample spans over 65,000 clones, about 90% being singletons. The source was peripheral blood, collected in the second trimester of pregnancy. These receptors were collected from a female donor with multiple sclerosis, enrolled in a pregnancy study. CDR3s include the opening cysteine and the closing phenylalanine or tryptophan. The D gene is left open where the match is weak. Part of the rows lack a size; the others show once, few, many or a class for expanded clones.

CDR3nt: TGTGCCAGCAGCCTCCTGGGGGGGGGAAACACCGGGGAGCTGTTTTTT
CDR3aa: CASSLLGGGNTGELFF
d_gene: TRBD2
abundance: NA
v_gene: TRBV7-2
j_gene: TRBJ2-2

CDR3nt: TGTGCCAGCAGCCAAGATCCAGGGAACGGCTCACCCCTCCACTTT
CDR3aa: CASSQDPGNGSPLHF
d_gene: NA
abundance: NA
v_gene: TRBV14
j_gene: TRBJ1-6

CDR3nt: TGCGCCAGCAGTCAATCAGAGACAGGGGAATCCGTACACACTGAAGCTTTCTTT
CDR3aa: CASSQSETGESVHTEAFF
d_gene: TRBD1
abundance: NA
v_gene: TRBV23-1
j_gene: TRBJ1-1

CDR3nt: TGCGCCAGCAGCCAGGAGATTGGGGGGACGCACGAGCAGCAGTACTTC
CDR3aa: CASSQEIGGTHEQQYF
d_gene: NA
abundance: NA
v_gene: TRBV4-3
j_gene: TRBJ2-7

CDR3nt: TGTGCCAGTAGTATAGATCGTCGGACAGGGGGCAGAGACAAAAACATTCAGTACTTC
CDR3aa: CASSIDRRTGGRDKNIQYF
d_gene: TRBD1
abundance: NA
v_gene: TRBV19
j_gene: TRBJ2-4

CDR3nt: TGTGCCAGCAGCTACCCATCAGGGGGCGTAAACACTGAAGCTTTCTTT
CDR3aa: CASSYPSGGVNTEAFF
d_gene: TRBD1
abundance: NA
v_gene: TRBV7-2
j_gene: TRBJ1-1

CDR3nt: TGTGCCAGCAGTGAATCGGGGAGCCAAGAGACCCAGTACTTC
CDR3aa: CASSESGSQETQYF
d_gene: NA
abundance: NA
v_gene: TRBV25-1
j_gene: TRBJ2-5

CDR3nt: TGCGCCAGCAGCCAGGGGACTAGCGGGGGCCTCAATGAGCAGTTCTTC
CDR3aa: CASSQGTSGGLNEQFF
d_gene: TRBD2
abundance: NA
v_gene: TRBV4-3
j_gene: TRBJ2-1

CDR3nt: TGTGCCAGCAGTTACGGGGGCAGGGAATACAATGAGCAGTTCTTC
CDR3aa: CASSYGGREYNEQFF
d_gene: NA
abundance: NA
v_gene: TRBV6-8
j_gene: TRBJ2-1

CDR3nt: TGTGCCAGCAGCTTTTTCAGAGGCGGGCCCCAGCATTTT
CDR3aa: CASSFFRGGPQHF
d_gene: NA
abundance: NA
v_gene: TRBV5-6
j_gene: TRBJ1-5

CDR3nt: TGTGCCATAGGACTTCCTAGCACAGATACGCAGTATTTT
CDR3aa: CAIGLPSTDTQYF
d_gene: NA
abundance: NA
v_gene: TRBV10-3
j_gene: TRBJ2-3

CDR3nt: TGTGCCAGCAGGGATTTTGACAGGGGGAACGAAAAACTGTTTTTT
CDR3aa: CASRDFDRGNEKLFF
d_gene: TRBD1
abundance: NA
v_gene: TRBV27
j_gene: TRBJ1-4

CDR3nt: TGTGCCAGCAGCGTATATCCGGGGGGGCCCCAATTCTCCTACAATGAGCAGTTCTTC
CDR3aa: CASSVYPGGPQFSYNEQFF
d_gene: TRBD2
abundance: NA
v_gene: TRBV9
j_gene: TRBJ2-1

CDR3nt: TGTGCCAGCAGCCCAATTTATTTAGACAGGGACGGGGAAAAACTGTTTTTT
CDR3aa: CASSPIYLDRDGEKLFF
d_gene: TRBD1
abundance: few
v_gene: TRBV7-8
j_gene: TRBJ1-4

CDR3nt: TGTGCCAGCCGACAGGGGGCAGGTGAAAAACTGTTTTTT
CDR3aa: CASRQGAGEKLFF
d_gene: TRBD1
abundance: NA
v_gene: TRBV6-1
j_gene: TRBJ1-4

CDR3nt: TGTGCCAGCAGCTTAGTGGGGGGAGGGAACACTGAAGCTTTCTTT
CDR3aa: CASSLVGGGNTEAFF
d_gene: NA
abundance: few
v_gene: TRBV7-2
j_gene: TRBJ1-1

CDR3nt: TGTGCCAGCAGCTTCCTTCCGGGGTCAGATACGCAGTATTTT
CDR3aa: CASSFLPGSDTQYF
d_gene: NA
abundance: NA
v_gene: TRBV5-5
j_gene: TRBJ2-3

CDR3nt: TGTGCCAGCAGCTCCAGCGGGGGGGCGCGGAACACCATATATTTT
CDR3aa: CASSSSGGARNTIYF
d_gene: NA
abundance: NA
v_gene: TRBV7-9
j_gene: TRBJ1-3

CDR3nt: TGTGCCAGCAGCGAAGCGCGCGTCCAGCGGGGGGTCCCCTACAATGAGCAGTTCTTC
CDR3aa: CASSEARVQRGVPYNEQFF
d_gene: TRBD2
abundance: NA
v_gene: TRBV4-2
j_gene: TRBJ2-1

CDR3nt: TGTGCCACCCTCCGGGGGGGCGGGGTGCGCACAGATACGCAGTATTTT
CDR3aa: CATLRGGGVRTDTQYF
d_gene: TRBD2
abundance: NA
v_gene: TRBV10-3
j_gene: TRBJ2-3

CDR3nt: TGTGCCAGCAGCTTGACGCAGGGGGCCGGGCAGTACTTC
CDR3aa: CASSLTQGAGQYF
d_gene: TRBD1
abundance: NA
v_gene: TRBV5-4
j_gene: TRBJ2-7

CDR3nt: TGTGCCAGCAGCTCAACAGGGGGCGCGTGGGGCGGGGAGCTGTTTTTT
CDR3aa: CASSSTGGAWGGELFF
d_gene: TRBD1
abundance: NA
v_gene: TRBV7-2
j_gene: TRBJ2-2

CDR3nt: TGTGCCAGCAGCTCATCAGGGGGCGGTGGCAATCAGCCCCAGCATTTT
CDR3aa: CASSSSGGGGNQPQHF
d_gene: TRBD1
abundance: NA
v_gene: TRBV7-9
j_gene: TRBJ1-5

CDR3nt: TGTGCCAGCAGCCCTTCTTGGCCGAGAGACAACGAGCAGTACTTC
CDR3aa: CASSPSWPRDNEQYF
d_gene: NA
abundance: once
v_gene: TRBV5-6
j_gene: TRBJ2-7

CDR3nt: TGTGCCAGCAGCACCCATGCCGGGTTACGGGAGACCCAGTACTTC
CDR3aa: CASSTHAGLRETQYF
d_gene: NA
abundance: NA
v_gene: TRBV21-1
j_gene: TRBJ2-5

CDR3nt: TGTGCCAGCAGCCGGACAGGGGCTGAGACCCAGTACTTC
CDR3aa: CASSRTGAETQYF
d_gene: TRBD1
abundance: NA
v_gene: TRBV28
j_gene: TRBJ2-5

CDR3nt: TGTGCCAGCAGTAATATAGGGGCCAATCAGCCCCAGCATTTT
CDR3aa: CASSNIGANQPQHF
d_gene: NA
abundance: once
v_gene: TRBV5-4
j_gene: TRBJ1-5

CDR3nt: TGTGCCAGCAGCCCCCTACTCGGGGGCTCTGGAAACACCATATATTTT
CDR3aa: CASSPLLGGSGNTIYF
d_gene: NA
abundance: once
v_gene: TRBV9
j_gene: TRBJ1-3

CDR3nt: TGTGCCAGCAGCCTGGCGGGACAGATGAACACTGAAGCTTTCTTT
CDR3aa: CASSLAGQMNTEAFF
d_gene: TRBD1
abundance: NA
v_gene: TRBV7-2
j_gene: TRBJ1-1

CDR3nt: TGTGCCAGCAGTGCCTTAGCGGGGGGTCAGGATACGCAGTATTTT
CDR3aa: CASSALAGGQDTQYF
d_gene: TRBD2
abundance: NA
v_gene: TRBV6-1
j_gene: TRBJ2-3

CDR3nt: TGTGCCAGTAGTATAGCGAGGGGGCCTTTCTACGAGCAGTACTTC
CDR3aa: CASSIARGPFYEQYF
d_gene: TRBD1
abundance: NA
v_gene: TRBV19
j_gene: TRBJ2-7

CDR3nt: TGCGCCAGCAGTCAACCTGCTAATCCACAAAGGACCGACAGACCCAATCAGCCCCAGCATTTT
CDR3aa: CASSQPANPQRTDRPNQPQHF
d_gene: NA
abundance: NA
v_gene: TRBV23-1
j_gene: TRBJ1-5